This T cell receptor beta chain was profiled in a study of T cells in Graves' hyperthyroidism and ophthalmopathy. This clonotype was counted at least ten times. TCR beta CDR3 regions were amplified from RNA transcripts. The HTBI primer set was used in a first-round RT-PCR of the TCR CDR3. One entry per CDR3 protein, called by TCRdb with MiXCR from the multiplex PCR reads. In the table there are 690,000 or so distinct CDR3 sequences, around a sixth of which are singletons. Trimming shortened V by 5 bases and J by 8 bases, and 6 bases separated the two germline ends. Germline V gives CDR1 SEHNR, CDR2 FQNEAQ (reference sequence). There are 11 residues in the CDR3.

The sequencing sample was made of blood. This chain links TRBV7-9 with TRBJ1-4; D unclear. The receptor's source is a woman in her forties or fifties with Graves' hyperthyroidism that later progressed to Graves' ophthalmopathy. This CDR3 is CASSRVEKLFF. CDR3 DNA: TGTGCCAGCAGCCGTGTGGAAAAACTGTTTTTT.